These 13 T cell receptor beta chains originate from one sample sequenced in a study of T cell responses to AZD1222 COVID-19 vaccine (dated by TCRdb to the early 2020s). To prepare the library, the immunoSEQ multiplex PCR assay was applied. This immuneACCESS table, as held by TCRdb, lists in-frame sequences with V and J called but not all clones. Of the missing ones, under half trace to an unresolved V gene in checked studies; the others have no known cause. The sample yields about 120,000 clones; approximately 94% were counted once. The leading ten clones occupy 4% to 6% of the sample. Read against the paper, the sample's time point label means: about 28 days (+/-7) after the second vaccine dose. This specimen consisted of peripheral blood, obtained 28 days after the second AZD1222 dose. Receptors originate from an adult who received the AZD1222 COVID-19 vaccine.

The chain employs TRBV6-1 and TRBJ1-2; D unresolved. Germline loops: CDR1 MNHNS, CDR2 SASEGT. V gave up 2 bases and J gave up 6 bases, with 10 bases separating them. The CDR3 totals 13 residues. CDR3 sequence: CASSETTKNGYTF. The CDR3 DNA is TGTGCCAGCAGTGAAACCACTAAGAATGGCTACACCTTC.

The chain uses TRBV7-9 and TRBJ2-5; D gene uncertain. Germline V gives CDR1 SEHNR, CDR2 FQNEAQ (reference sequence). Trimming left V 1 base short and J 5 bases short, with 8 bases between. This CDR3 is 13 amino acids long. The CDR3 region has the DNA TGTGCCAGCAGCTTAGAGGTCGGGGAGACCCAGTACTTC. Protein product: CASSLEVGETQYF.

With regard to this clone: A junction end diverges from the germline sequence, so it may reflect a read error. The rearrangement joins TRBV7-9 to TRBJ1-4, with unresolved D. The germline V gene has CDR1 SEHNR and CDR2 FQNEAQ (reference sequence). This CDR3 comprises 13 residues. In nucleotides, the CDR3 is TGTGCCAGCAGCTTCGTGGAGGCTGAACAACTGTTTTTT. This translates into CASSFVEAEQLFF.

V is TRBV7-8 and J is TRBJ1-2, with 8 bases that match TRBD1. V lost 5 bases to trimming and J lost 3 bases; unmatched junction nucleotides: 2. Germline CDR1 reads SGHVS; CDR2 reads FQNEAQ. CDR3 length: 13 amino acids. The DNA for the CDR3 is TGTGCCAGCAGCCTGGGACAGGACTATGGCTACACCTTC. It translates to CASSLGQDYGYTF.

The chain combines TRBV5-1 with TRBJ1-2; TRBD1 agrees at 9 bases. The CDR3 runs 13 residues. Germline lookup yields CDR1 SGHRS and CDR2 YFSETQ. The junction had 4 bases not matched to a gene; V was cut back by 2 bases and J by 8 bases. The CDR3 DNA follows: TGCGCCAGCAGCTTCCGGGACAGGGTGGGCTACACCTTC. Translated, it gives CASSFRDRVGYTF.

The chain recombines TRBV24-1 with TRBJ1-2; 9 nucleotides match TRBD1. J lost 7 bases, V lost 7 bases, and 12 bases had no gene match. Germline V lookup: CDR1 KGHDR, CDR2 SFDVKD. The CDR3 is made up of 15 amino acids. CDR3 loop: CATSAGGTGSGGYTF. For the CDR3, the DNA is TGTGCCACCAGCGCGGGCGGGACAGGGAGCGGTGGCTACACCTTC.

The V and J genes are TRBV10-3 and TRBJ1-1; D is unclear. There are 13 residues in the CDR3. Trimming left V 3 bases short and J 0 bases short, with 5 bases between. CDR1 is ENHRY and CDR2 is SYGVKD in the germline V gene. CDR3 DNA: TGTGCCATCAGTGATGGGGTGAACACTGAAGCTTTCTTT. This encodes CAISDGVNTEAFF.

The table lists this clone with a count of one. The chain is built from TRBV2 and TRBJ2-5; D gene uncertain. Germline V gene lookup returns CDR1 SNHLY and CDR2 FYNNEI. The CDR3 runs to 16 residues. V was trimmed by 4 bases and J by 3 bases, leaving 18 bases between them. The CDR3 region is CASSGGGKAIKETQYF. The DNA for the CDR3 is TGTGCCAGCAGTGGGGGTGGGAAGGCCATCAAAGAGACCCAGTACTTC. Complete variable domain (other parts from reference TRBV2 and TRBJ2-5): EPEVTQTPSHQVTQMGQEVILRCVPISNHLYFYWYRQILGQKVEFLVSFYNNEISEKSEIFDDQFSVERPDGSNFTLKIRSTKLEDSAMYFCASSGGGKAIKETQYFGPGTRLLVL.

The chain is built from TRBV5-6 and TRBJ1-2; D might be TRBD1 (5 bases). The V gene lost 0 bases and the J gene lost 0 bases, with 9 bases spanning the gap. The CDR3 is 15 amino acids. Germline values: CDR1 SGHDT, CDR2 YYEEEE. The CDR3 bases are TGTGCCAGCAGCTTGGCTGGGGGAGCTAACTATGGCTACACCTTC. Translation: CASSLAGGANYGYTF.

The gene calls are TRBV19 and TRBJ2-3; 8 bases are shared with TRBD1. Germline V gene lookup returns CDR1 LNHDA and CDR2 SQIVND (reference sequence). After removal of 10 bases from V and 3 bases from J, the junction contained 6 bases not matched to a gene. CDR3 size: 13 residues. The CDR3 region is CATQDRVTDTQYF. CDR3 bases: TGTGCCACCCAGGACAGGGTGACAGATACGCAGTATTTT. The variable domain in full, with the rest retrieved from reference TRBV19 and TRBJ2-3, is DGGITQSPKYLFRKEGQNVTLSCEQNLNHDAMYWYRQDPGQGLRLIYYSQIVNDFQKGDIAEGYSVSREKKESFPLTVTSAQKNPTAFYLCATQDRVTDTQYFGPGTRLTVL.

The rearrangement links TRBV2 to TRBJ1-4; a possible D gene is TRBD1 (5 bases). The CDR3 length is 15 residues. Germline V lookup: CDR1 SNHLY, CDR2 FYNNEI. V lost 1 base and J 6 bases, leaving 12 bases between the germline ends. The CDR3 DNA follows: TGTGCCAGCAGTGAAGAGGGGTCCACGTATGAAAAACTGTTTTTT. Amino acids: CASSEEGSTYEKLFF.

This clone was detected only a few times. The chain recombines TRBV9 with TRBJ2-7; D perhaps matches TRBD1 (6 bases). Germline V CDR1 and CDR2: SGDLS, YYNGEE. V shed 0 bases and J shed 2 bases, with 9 bases lying between them. This CDR3 is built from 14 residues. The CDR3 spells CASSVADSTYEQYF. The CDR3 DNA reads TGTGCCAGCAGCGTAGCGGACAGTACCTACGAGCAGTACTTC.

CDR3 in DNA: TGTGCCAGCAGCCCCCCCGGGAGCATCTACGAGCAGTACTTC. Protein sequence: CASSPPGSIYEQYF. The rearrangement joins TRBV11-2 to TRBJ2-7; possible D gene TRBD2, 6 bases. The ends were cut back, 5 bases at V and 3 bases at J, with 14 bases in the middle. CDR1 is SGHAT, CDR2 FQNNGV, per germline. CDR3 length: 14 amino acids.